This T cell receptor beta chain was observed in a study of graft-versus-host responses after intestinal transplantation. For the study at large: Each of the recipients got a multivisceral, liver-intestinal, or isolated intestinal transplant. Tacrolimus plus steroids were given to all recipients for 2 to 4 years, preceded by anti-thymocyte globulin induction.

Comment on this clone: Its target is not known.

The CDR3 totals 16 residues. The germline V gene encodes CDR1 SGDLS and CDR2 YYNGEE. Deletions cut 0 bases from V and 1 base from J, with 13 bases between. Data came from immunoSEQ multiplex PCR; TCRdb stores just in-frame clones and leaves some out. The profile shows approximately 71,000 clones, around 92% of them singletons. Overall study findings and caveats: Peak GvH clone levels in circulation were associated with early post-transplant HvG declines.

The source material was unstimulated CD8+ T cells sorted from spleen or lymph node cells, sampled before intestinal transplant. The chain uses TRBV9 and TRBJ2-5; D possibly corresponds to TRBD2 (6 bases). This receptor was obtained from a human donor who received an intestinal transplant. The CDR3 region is CASSVGGRTLQETQYF. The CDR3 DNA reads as TGTGCCAGCAGCGTAGGAGGGAGGACCCTCCAAGAGACCCAGTACTTC.